These T cell receptor beta chains were read from a single sample in a study of OX40 agonist ivuxolimab in advanced cancers. Repertoires were generated with immunoSEQ multiplex PCR, while TCRdb's copy carries only in-frame clones and drops some. The data show about 76,000 clones, with 85% to 90% seen just once and around 13% held by the top ten. The specimen comprised CD4+ or CD8+ T cells sorted from blood, sampled in a trial of the OX40 agonist ivuxolimab. The receptors stem from an adult with an advanced solid tumor such as melanoma, head and neck, liver or kidney cancer. The CDR3 runs from the conserved cysteine through the conserved F or W. The D gene is left open where the match is weak. Part of the rows lack a size; the others show once, few, many or a class for expanded clones.

TRBJ2-1 NA once TRBV28 TGTGCCAGCAGTTCCCTGACGGGCGTCCACAATGAGCAGTTCTTC CASSSLTGVHNEQFF
TRBJ2-7 NA NA TRBV4-1 TGCGCCAGCAGCCAAGGGGCCTTCTACGAGCAGTACTTC CASSQGAFYEQYF
TRBJ2-3 TRBD2 NA TRBV4-1 TGCGCCAGCAGCGGCCAGCCGGGAGGGCCTCCAGATACGCAGTATTTT CASSGQPGGPPDTQYF
TRBJ1-2 NA few TRBV5-4 TGTGCCAGCAGCTTGGAGATGATGGGCTACACCTTC CASSLEMMGYTF
TRBJ2-1 NA NA TRBV5-4 TGTGCCAGCAGCTTGAGCAGGAGCTCCTACAATGAGCAGTTCTTC CASSLSRSSYNEQFF
TRBJ2-6 NA NA TRBV5-1 TGCGCCAGCAGCTCCGGGGCAAACTCTGGGGCCAACGTCCTGACTTTC CASSSGANSGANVLTF
TRBJ2-5 TRBD2 NA TRBV7-3 TGTGCCAGCAGCCCCACCCCGACTAGCGGGACGGAGACCCAGTACTTC CASSPTPTSGTETQYF
TRBJ2-3 NA NA TRBV2 TGTGCCAGCAGTGTTCCCACCCAATCAGATACGCAGTATTTT CASSVPTQSDTQYF
TRBJ1-5 NA NA TRBV21-1 TGTGCCAGCAGAGAACCTATACCCGGGGACAGCAATCAGCCCCAGCATTTT CASREPIPGDSNQPQHF
TRBJ2-3 NA NA TRBV28 TGTGCCAGCAGTTTAACCTCCAGCACAGATACGCAGTATTTT CASSLTSSTDTQYF
TRBJ1-3 NA NA TRBV6-1 TGTGCCAGCAGTGCGGTACTTGGGGGCTCTGGAAACACCATATATTTT CASSAVLGGSGNTIYF
TRBJ1-3 NA NA TRBV7-9 TGTGCCAGCAGCACCTTAAAGATAGTCTCTGGAAACACCATATATTTT CASSTLKIVSGNTIYF
TRBJ1-6 TRBD1 NA TRBV5-1 TGCGCCAGCAGCGGGACAGGGAGGTCCCTCCACTTT CASSGTGRSLHF
TRBJ2-5 TRBD1 once TRBV5-4 TGTGCCAGCAGCTCGGGACAGGGCGTGATCCAAGAGACCCAGTACTTC CASSSGQGVIQETQYF
TRBJ2-3 NA NA TRBV10-3 TGTGCCATCAGTGGTCAAACCATTGGCTCCCTAACTAGCACAGATACGCAGTATTTT CAISGQTIGSLTSTDTQYF
TRBJ2-1 NA NA TRBV7-7 TGTGCTAGCAGCTTAGCTCAGGGCGAGGGTGAGCAGTTCTTC CASSLAQGEGEQFF
TRBJ2-1 TRBD2 NA TRBV4-1 TGCGCCAGCAGCCCGGGGGCTAGCGGGAGAGCCTACAATGAGCAGCTCTTC CASSPGASGRAYNEQLF
TRBJ2-2 TRBD1 NA TRBV6-6 TGTGCCAGCAGTTACGGGGACAGATACACCGGGGAGCTGTTTTTT CASSYGDRYTGELFF
TRBJ2-7 TRBD2 NA TRBV9 TGTGCCAGCAGCTTTGGGACTAGCTACGAGCAGTACTTC CASSFGTSYEQYF
TRBJ2-2 NA NA TRBV27 TGTGCCAGCAGCCCTAACACCGGGGAGCTGTTTTTT CASSPNTGELFF
TRBJ2-5 TRBD2 NA TRBV7-9 TGTGCCAGCAGTTTACTAGCGGGAGAAGAGACCCAGTACTTC CASSLLAGEETQYF
TRBJ1-4 TRBD1 few TRBV6-5 TGTGCCAGCACTAGGGACAGAACTAATGAAAAACTGTTTTTT CASTRDRTNEKLFF
TRBJ2-3 NA NA TRBV19 TGTGCCAGTACCCTCCTCGGGGAAACAGATACGCAGTATTTT CASTLLGETDTQYF
TRBJ2-7 TRBD1 NA TRBV19 TGTGCCAGTAGTTTGAAGGGACAGGGGGCCTACGAGCAGTACTTC CASSLKGQGAYEQYF
TRBJ2-3 NA once TRBV11-2 TGTGCCAGCAGCTCTTTCACAGATACGCAGTATTTT CASSSFTDTQYF
TRBJ2-5 TRBD1 NA TRBV30 TGTGCCTGGACACACGGGACAGCCCAAGAGACCCAGTACTTC CAWTHGTAQETQYF
TRBJ2-5 TRBD2 once TRBV9 TGTGCCAGCAGCGAGGGAGGGCGGTACCAAGAGACCCAGTACTTC CASSEGGRYQETQYF
TRBJ1-1 TRBD1 once TRBV28 TGTGCCAGCAGTGGGACAGGGATTCGCACTGAAGCTTTCTTT CASSGTGIRTEAFF